This T cell receptor beta chain was sequenced in a study of Ad26.COV2.S vaccination and SARS-CoV-2 variants. Looking at the study overall: Donor joined the COV1001 Ad26.COV2.S trial arm. By the intramuscular route, Ad26.COV2.S was given once, or twice 56 days apart.

Treatment in this sample: 15 to 20 received Ad26.COV2.S at low or high dose, single or two shots; 5 received placebo; per-sample allocation not given. Sampling happened 63 days after the first vaccine or placebo injection. What was given as vaccine was an Ad26 vector encoding Wuhan-strain SARS-CoV-2 spike. Profiling relied on immunoSEQ multiplex PCR, and the TCRdb table lists in-frame clones only, not all of them. The top ten clones hold 1.9% of a sample with roughly 320,000 clones, around 84% of them seen once. The V gene's germline CDR1 is MGHDK and CDR2 SYGVNS. This CDR3 comprises 16 residues. J lost 0 bases, V lost 4 bases, and 6 bases had no gene match.

This chain uses TRBV25-1 with TRBJ1-5; the match to TRBD1 covers 7 bases. The sequence derives from a person between 18 and 65 years old who received the Ad26.COV2.S COVID-19 vaccine or a placebo. Specimen: peripheral blood, collected in a trial of Ad26.COV2.S vaccine versus placebo. The CDR3 protein is CASSGQGECSNQPQHF. The CDR3 DNA sequence: TGTGCCAGCAGTGGACAGGGCGAGTGTAGCAATCAGCCCCAGCATTTT.